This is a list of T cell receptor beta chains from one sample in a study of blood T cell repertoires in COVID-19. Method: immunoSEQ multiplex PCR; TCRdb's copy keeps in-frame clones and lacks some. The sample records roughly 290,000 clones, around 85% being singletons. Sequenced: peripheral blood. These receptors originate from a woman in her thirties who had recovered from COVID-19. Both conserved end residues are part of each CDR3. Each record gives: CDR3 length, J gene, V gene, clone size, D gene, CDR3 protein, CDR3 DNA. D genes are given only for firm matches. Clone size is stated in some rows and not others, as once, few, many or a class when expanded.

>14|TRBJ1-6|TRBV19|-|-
CASSIQGSNSPLHF
TGTGCCAGTAGTATACAGGGTTCGAATTCACCCCTCCACTTT
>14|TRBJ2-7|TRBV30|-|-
CAWSVGGGSYEQYF
TGTGCCTGGAGTGTAGGGGGGGGCTCCTACGAGCAGTACTTC
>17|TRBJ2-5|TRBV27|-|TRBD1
CASSPGVQTGSWETQYF
TGTGCCAGCAGTCCTGGTGTCCAGACAGGGTCGTGGGAGACCCAGTACTTC
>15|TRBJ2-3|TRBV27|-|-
CASSPQGTSTDTQYF
TGTGCCAGCAGTCCGCAGGGTACTAGCACAGATACGCAGTATTTT
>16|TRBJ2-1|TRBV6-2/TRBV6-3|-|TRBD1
CASSYGGQGAYNEQFF
TGTGCCAGCAGTTACGGGGGACAGGGGGCCTACAATGAGCAGTTCTTC
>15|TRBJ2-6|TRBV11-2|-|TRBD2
CASRTGGSGANVLTF
TGTGCCAGCAGGACGGGAGGCTCTGGGGCCAACGTCCTGACTTTC
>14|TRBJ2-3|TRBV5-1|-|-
CASMIAPHTDTQYF
TGCGCCAGCATGATAGCGCCACACACAGATACGCAGTATTTT
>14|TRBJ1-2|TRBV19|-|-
CASRPPQAHYGYTF
TGTGCCAGTAGACCCCCTCAGGCCCACTATGGCTACACCTTC
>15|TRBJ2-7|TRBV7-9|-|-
CASSLAIGESPEQYF
TGTGCCAGCAGCTTAGCGATTGGAGAGTCTCCCGAGCAGTACTTC
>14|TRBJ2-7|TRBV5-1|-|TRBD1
CASSFLGTVYEQYF
TGCGCCAGCAGCTTCCTCGGGACAGTTTACGAGCAGTACTTC
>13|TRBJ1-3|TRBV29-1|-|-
CSVQQIPGNTIYF
TGCAGCGTTCAACAAATACCTGGAAACACCATATATTTT
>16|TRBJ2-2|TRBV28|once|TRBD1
CASSLGGQGNTGELFF
TGTGCCAGCAGTTTAGGGGGACAGGGAAACACCGGGGAGCTGTTTTTT
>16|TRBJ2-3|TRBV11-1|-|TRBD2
CASSYGLAGQRDTQYF
TGTGCCAGCAGCTACGGACTAGCGGGGCAGCGTGATACGCAGTATTTT
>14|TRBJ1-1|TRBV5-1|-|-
CASSSVGDNTEAFF
TGCGCCAGCAGCTCGGTAGGGGATAACACTGAAGCTTTCTTT
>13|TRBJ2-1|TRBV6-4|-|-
CASSVSVEGEQFF
TGTGCCAGCAGTGTATCTGTTGAGGGTGAGCAGTTCTTC
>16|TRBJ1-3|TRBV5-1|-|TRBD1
CASSLVVRGSGNTIYF
TGCGCCAGCAGCTTGGTTGTCAGGGGGTCTGGAAACACCATATATTTT
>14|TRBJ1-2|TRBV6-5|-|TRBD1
CASSYGGQIYGYTF
TGTGCCAGCAGTTACGGGGGACAGATCTATGGCTACACCTTC
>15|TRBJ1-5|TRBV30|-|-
CAWSVYSGSNQPQHF
TGTGCCTGGAGTGTATATTCGGGGAGCAATCAGCCCCAGCATTTT